This TCR beta chain was observed in a study of shared clonotypes between healthy human individuals (dated by TCRdb to the early 2020s). Describing the broader study: A couple of women and a few men aged 18 to 49 years were included in the cohort. For each donor, CD4 naive and CD4 memory were each run on three plates, CD8 naive on two plates, and CD8 memory on one plate. Blood TCR repertoires of about five healthy adults were deeply sequenced to estimate repertoire size and the extent of clonotype sharing between individuals. To increase sequencing depth and limit assay-specific biases, TCR repertoire library preparation and sequencing were carried out by different laboratories using diverse techniques. Leukapheresis yielded between about 0.85 and 9.5 billion PBMCs per donor. The investigation overall reported the following: The genetic and exposure-history diversity represented was limited by the small number of donors. Even with the large sequencing depth, rarefaction of the sorted-subset datasets indicated that sequencing was incomplete. Based on pairwise subsampling, the degree of clonotype sharing among donors was expected to be affected by sequencing depth. Naive subsets generally had larger estimated clonotype richness than memory subsets. Compared with non-shared clonotypes, the clonotypes found in all four sorted-subset donors had higher generation probabilities. Sampling was limited to blood, and TCR repertoires in tissue likely differ from TCR repertoires in blood. About 5% of naive CD4, around 3.5% of naive CD8, about 2.1% of memory CD4, and around 0.4% of memory CD8 clonotypes were shared across several donors.

Using the deep immunoSEQ assay, TCR CDR3 regions were amplified from genomic DNA by multiplex PCR. Genomic DNA extracted from each cell subset was distributed evenly over all wells of several immunoSEQ 96-well plates, and each plate served as one replicate. For sorted subsets, each replicate PCR was loaded with about 200 ng genomic DNA, equivalent to 30,000 to 35,000 T cell genomes. Purified libraries were measured with a Qubit 3.0 fluorometer, size-checked on a Bioanalyzer 2100, and measured again with the KAPA Library Quantification kit. Each immunoSEQ 96-well plate was sequenced on its own single-read 150-cycle Illumina NextSeq 550 flow cell. For the original study's pipeline: The immunoSEQ output contained only junctional sequences without quality scores, so filtering could not match that applied to full-length reads. To assign V/J genes and CDR3, sequences were annotated against IMGT germline references using PyIR, a Python wrapper for IgBLAST v1.9. Reads with weak V/J assignments (E-value above 1e-6), missing CDR3, stop codons, out-of-frame junctions, or ambiguous translated residues were removed. V3J clonotypes were defined by identical inferred V gene, J gene, and CDR3 amino acid sequence. Percentage overlap between repertoires was calculated by dividing the number of shared unique clonotypes by the size of the smaller repertoire. Richness of each repertoire was evaluated using RTK rarefaction, the Chao1 estimator, and Recon v2.1 estimates of unobserved clonotypes. Generation probabilities were computed with OLGA for all TCRbeta clonotypes obtained by the gDNA method from several donors. TCRdb limited this immuneACCESS table to in-frame rearrangements with V and J called. A share of clones is missing; checked studies link under half to unresolved V genes, and the rest is unexplained. The DNA gave D and trimming, while V, J and clone size come from that table. This sample is represented by about 870,000 clones; 80% to 95% of them were singletons. More than 20% of the sample is in the top ten clones.

Worth noting for this clone: This receptor's antigen is unknown. Base quality data are lacking; no much larger clone is found one base away. The sample carries other DNA sequences with the same CDR3.

The CDR3 contains 13 residues, cysteine and phenylalanine counted. Of all the DNA, just the CDR3 is kept, 39 bases in frame from base 1. CDR1 and CDR2, per the germline V gene, are SGDLS and YYNGEE. Deletion took 4 bases off V and 4 bases off J, with a span of 9 bases between the germline ends. CD8 naive samples were CD45RO-negative cells positively selected for CCR7, giving a CD45RA+CCR7+ population that excluded TemRA cells. The donors were healthy, HIV-negative adults who had no recently reported acute infections or vaccinations. Only Caucasian adults living in Nashville, Tennessee, USA were represented among the donors. After blood collection by leukapheresis, PBMCs were isolated using Ficoll-Histopaque density gradient centrifugation and then cryopreserved in the vapor phase of liquid nitrogen. Analytical flow cytometry was used to check the purity and quantity of each magnetically sorted T cell population. Each sorted fraction had its genomic DNA isolated and then quantified by UV absorbance on a Nanodrop 2000c.

The receptor comes from a man aged 30 to 39 in good health. Source material: naive CD8+ T cells sorted from blood. In the paper's terms, the cell subset or site label means: CD45RA+CCR7+. The chain couples TRBV9 to TRBJ1-3; the D gene is not confidently resolved. The CDR3 reads as follows: CASSPSSGNTIYF. The nucleotides are TGTGCCAGCAGCCCATCTTCCGGAAACACCATATATTTT. With the rest looked up from the reference TRBV9 and TRBJ1-3 genes rather than sequenced, the full variable domain is DSGVTQTPKHLITATGQRVTLRCSPRSGDLSVYWYQQSLDQGLQFLIQYYNGEERAKGNILERFSAQQFPDLHSELNLSSLELGDSALYFCASSPSSGNTIYFGEGSWLTVV.